A selection of T cell receptor beta chains follows, all from one sample in a study of T cell responses to AZD1222 COVID-19 vaccine. The data were produced by immunoSEQ multiplex PCR, yet TCRdb's version contains in-frame clones alone and is incomplete. The table has fewer than 200,000 clones, around nine tenths seen once. Specimen: peripheral blood, collected on day 0 of AZD1222 vaccination. These receptors were taken from an adult in good health. Both conserved end residues are part of each CDR3. D genes are given only for firm matches. Some rows mark clone size as missing; the rest say once, few, many or name a class of expanded clone.

cdr3_nt	cdr3_aa	d_call	clone_size	v_call	j_call
TGTGCCAGCAGCAGTAGCGGGAGTAAGGGAAACAATGAGCAGTTCTTC	CASSSSGSKGNNEQFF	-	-	TRBV21-1	TRBJ2-1
TGCAGTGCTAGTAAAGGGGTCTCGGGCAATCAGCCCCAGCATTTT	CSASKGVSGNQPQHF	-	-	TRBV20-1	TRBJ1-5
TGTGCCAGCAGCTCGACTTCAGATACGCAGTATTTT	CASSSTSDTQYF	-	-	TRBV5-4	TRBJ2-3
TGTGCCAGTGGGGACAGTTCCTATAATTCACCCCTCCACTTT	CASGDSSYNSPLHF	TRBD1	-	TRBV19	TRBJ1-6
TGCAGCGTTACGGTTATGGCGGGAGGGCCTTCCCTCCATCAGTACTTC	CSVTVMAGGPSLHQYF	TRBD2	once	TRBV29-1	TRBJ2-7
TGTGCCTGGATGCCCAAACATCGGACTCGTTCCACCTACGAGCAGTACTTC	CAWMPKHRTRSTYEQYF	-	once	TRBV30	TRBJ2-7
TGTGCCAGCAGTTACAGATATTACACTGAAGCTTTCTTT	CASSYRYYTEAFF	-	-	TRBV6-5	TRBJ1-1
TGTGCCTGGAGTGTAAGGGGGAACCTCGGAGATACGCAGTATTTT	CAWSVRGNLGDTQYF	-	-	TRBV30	TRBJ2-3
TGTGCCAGCAGTTACTCGGGACCTTACAATGAGCAGTTCTTC	CASSYSGPYNEQFF	-	-	TRBV6-5	TRBJ2-1
TGTGCCAGCAGCCTTGGAGGACAAACCTACGAGCAGTACTTC	CASSLGGQTYEQYF	-	-	TRBV7-2	TRBJ2-7
TGTGCCAGCAGCTACAGCTCTGGAAACACCATATATTTT	CASSYSSGNTIYF	-	-	TRBV12-3/TRBV12-4	TRBJ1-3
TGTGCCAGCAGCTTAATTCAGGGGGCGTACGAGCAGTACTTC	CASSLIQGAYEQYF	TRBD1	-	TRBV11-2	TRBJ2-7
TGTGCCAGCAGCTTGGAGATCTCTGGAAACACCATATATTTT	CASSLEISGNTIYF	-	-	TRBV5-4	TRBJ1-3
TGCGCCAGCAGCTTGGATCCCAGGGACTCCTATAATTCACCCCTCCACTTT	CASSLDPRDSYNSPLHF	-	few	TRBV5-1	TRBJ1-6
TGCGCCAGCAGCGTCGACGGAACCTACGAGCAGTACTTC	CASSVDGTYEQYF	-	-	TRBV5-1	TRBJ2-7
TGTGCCAGCATTACAGGGGAGGGGTCTAGGAATGAGCAGTTCTTC	CASITGEGSRNEQFF	-	-	TRBV7-9	TRBJ2-1
TGTGCCAGCAGTTTGGTCCCGGCCGGAAACACCATATATTTT	CASSLVPAGNTIYF	-	-	TRBV27	TRBJ1-3
TGTGCCATCAGCCCACAGGGGGGGACTAATGAAAAACTGTTTTTT	CAISPQGGTNEKLFF	TRBD1	-	TRBV10-3	TRBJ1-4
TGTGCCAGCAGCCAAGGGGGCGGCGGGCTCGGGCCCACAGATACGCAGTATTTT	CASSQGGGGLGPTDTQYF	-	-	TRBV3-1/TRBV3-2	TRBJ2-3
TGTGCCAGCAGCGCTCGGTTTGGACAGCCTACCGGGGAGCTGTTTTTT	CASSARFGQPTGELFF	-	-	TRBV11-1	TRBJ2-2
TGTGCCAGCAGCTTCAGATTGGGGGGTACCACAGATACGCAGTATTTT	CASSFRLGGTTDTQYF	-	-	TRBV11-2	TRBJ2-3
TGTGCCAGCAGTTACGGGCTAGAGACAGATACGCAGTATTTT	CASSYGLETDTQYF	-	-	TRBV6-5	TRBJ2-3
TGTGCCAGTAGCGAGGTGTTCCAGGCGGCCCACGAGCAGTACTTC	CASSEVFQAAHEQYF	-	-	TRBV19	TRBJ2-7
TGTGCCAGCAGCCGAGGGACTAGCGGGAGCCCCCGGAGGGAGACCCAGTACTTC	CASSRGTSGSPRRETQYF	TRBD2	-	TRBV7-9	TRBJ2-5
TGCGCCAGTACTCGTTCTAGCGGGAGGGCAGCAGGCACCGGGGAGCTGTTTTTT	CASTRSSGRAAGTGELFF	TRBD2	once	TRBV10-1	TRBJ2-2
TGTGCCACCAGCCTTATGAGGGTTCAGCCCCAGCATTTT	CATSLMRVQPQHF	-	once	TRBV15	TRBJ1-5
TGTGCCAGCAGCGATGTCCCGGGGTTTACTAACTATGGCTACACCTTC	CASSDVPGFTNYGYTF	-	-	TRBV5-4	TRBJ1-2
TGTGCCAGCAGTGTCTTAGCGGGAGGAGAGACCCAGTACTTC	CASSVLAGGETQYF	TRBD2	-	TRBV2	TRBJ2-5
TGTGCCAGCAGCCAAGTCCTTAGCGGGAGGGCCCTAGTCTACAATGAGCAGTTCTTC	CASSQVLSGRALVYNEQFF	TRBD2	-	TRBV3-1/TRBV3-2	TRBJ2-1
TGTGCCACCATGACAGGGGGGGGCTACACCTTC	CATMTGGGYTF	TRBD1	-	TRBV19	TRBJ1-2
TGTGCCAGCAGGGAGATAGCGGGAGTTTTTCATGAGCAGTTCTTC	CASREIAGVFHEQFF	TRBD2	-	TRBV7-8	TRBJ2-1
TGCGCCAGCACCCCCCGAGGAGCGGGAGGCGGTGAGCAGTTCTTC	CASTPRGAGGGEQFF	TRBD2	-	TRBV10-2	TRBJ2-1
TGTGCCAGCAGCCAAGAAGGAGGGGGCGTGGGGAACTATGGCTACACCTTC	CASSQEGGGVGNYGYTF	TRBD1	-	TRBV3-1/TRBV3-2	TRBJ1-2
TGCGCCAGCAGTGGACAGGGTGTGGCCTACGAGCAGTACTTC	CASSGQGVAYEQYF	TRBD1	-	TRBV10-2	TRBJ2-7